This T cell receptor beta chain was retrieved from a study of blood T cells in healthy people across ages. The CDR3 consists of 16 residues. The germline V and J ends were trimmed by 1 base and 3 bases, with 13 bases remaining between them. Germline loops: CDR1 MNHEY, CDR2 SMNVEV (reference sequence). A second PCR, run for roughly 6 to 11 cycles, used a sample-barcoded 5' primer plus a J-beta primer mix. Via MiXCR, TCRdb re-called the 5' RACE reads, giving one row per CDR3 protein. The sample records almost 1 million distinct CDR3 sequences, just over 50% being singletons. The chain recombines TRBV27 with TRBJ2-1, with D possibly matching TRBD2 (5 bases). Sequencing input: blood. The receptor was isolated from a woman aged 60-75 years in good health. For the CDR3, the DNA is TGTGCCAGCAGTTTATACGGCGGGCGATTCTACAATGAGCAGTTCTTC. It translates to CASSLYGGRFYNEQFF.